A single sample is the source of the 26 T cell receptor beta chains below, sequenced in a study of a mutant IDH1 vaccine in newly diagnosed glioma. No antigen is known for these receptors. Generated by immunoSEQ multiplex PCR, the TCRdb table keeps only in-frame clones and is missing some. The data hold around 36,000 clones, with approximately 93% observed a single time. As to time point: week 5, during vaccination. Each vaccine dose was 300 ug of mutant IDH1 20-mer peptide, with topical imiquimod. The sample here was PBMCs, taken from a glioma patient whose treatment included an IDH1 peptide vaccine. The receptors shown here come from a man aged 50 or older with glioma.

The V and J genes are TRBV7-2 and TRBJ2-1; 8 bases map to TRBD1. Germline V gene sequence: CDR1 SGHTA, CDR2 FQGNSA. V shed 5 bases, J shed 7 bases, and the junction held 4 bases outside the gene matches. This CDR3 region has 13 residues. The CDR3 coding sequence is TGTGCCAGCAGCGCGGACAGGGTAAATGAGCAGTTCTTC. As protein: CASSADRVNEQFF.

The chain is built from TRBV15 and TRBJ2-7; 9 bases agree with TRBD2. This CDR3 region has 17 residues. The trim removed 0 bases at V and 1 base at J, leaving 7 bases unmatched. The V gene's germline CDR1 is LNHNV and CDR2 YYDKDF (reference sequence). The CDR3 sequence: CATSRDRSSGRSYEQYF. CDR3 nucleotides: TGTGCCACCAGCAGAGATCGGTCCAGCGGGAGGTCCTACGAGCAGTACTTC.

The J gene is TRBJ2-2, the V gene TRBV9; D ambiguous. The CDR3 totals 13 residues. V lost 4 bases, J lost 0 bases, and 4 bases lay in between. The germline V gene encodes CDR1 SGDLS and CDR2 YYNGEE. The CDR3 reads CASSHTNTGELFF. The CDR3 DNA follows: TGTGCCAGCAGCCACACGAACACCGGGGAGCTGTTTTTT. Variable domain in full (rest from reference TRBV9 and TRBJ2-2): DSGVTQTPKHLITATGQRVTLRCSPRSGDLSVYWYQQSLDQGLQFLIQYYNGEERAKGNILERFSAQQFPDLHSELNLSSLELGDSALYFCASSHTNTGELFFGEGSRLTVL.

This clone showed up just once. This chain uses TRBV7-6 with TRBJ2-1; 8 bases match TRBD1. Trimming at V came to 0 bases and at J to 7 bases, leaving 14 bases not matched to a gene. CDR3 length: 18 amino acids. Germline V gene lookup returns CDR1 SGHVS and CDR2 FNYEAQ. DNA of the CDR3: TGTGCCAGCAGCTTAGCGTTGGGTGGCAGGGGGCGATTTAATGAGCAGTTCTTC. Translated: CASSLALGGRGRFNEQFF. Supplemented by reference TRBV7-6 and TRBJ2-1, the full variable domain reads GAGVSQSPRYKVTKRGQDVALRCDPISGHVSLYWYRQALGQGPEFLTYFNYEAQQDKSGLPNDRFSAERPEGSISTLTIQRTEQRDSAMYRCASSLALGGRGRFNEQFFGPGTRLTVL.

This clone was detected a few times. CDR3 in amino acids: CAWSVTPEAFF. The CDR3 DNA follows: TGTGCCTGGAGTGTTACCCCTGAAGCTTTCTTT. This chain connects TRBV30 to TRBJ1-1; no clear D. Germline V gene sequence: CDR1 GTSNPN, CDR2 SVGIG (reference sequence). The CDR3 has 11 amino acids. Trimming took 0 bases from V and 6 from J, leaving 5 bases between them.

This chain uses TRBV6-5 with TRBJ1-1; D might be TRBD1 (6 bases). Looked up from germline, CDR1 is MNHEY and CDR2 is SVGAGI. CDR3 length equals 15 residues. Trimming removed 2 bases from V and 1 base from J, with 11 bases in between. Written as DNA, the CDR3 is TGTGCCAGCAGTTACGAGGGGGGTTGGAACACTGAAGCTTTCTTT. Its translation: CASSYEGGWNTEAFF.

The chain carries TRBV21-1 and TRBJ1-1; TRBD1, as called in the table, went unchecked against the DNA. TRBV21-1 is flagged as a pseudogene. The CDR3 loop spans 13 amino acids. CDR3 nucleotide sequence: TGTGCCAGCAGCATCCGGACACGGTCTGAAGCTTTCTTT. It translates to CASSIRTRSEAFF.

This chain uses TRBV25-1 with TRBJ1-5; D is unclear. Trimming cost V 6 bases and J 0 bases, with 15 bases left between them. The germline V gene has CDR1 MGHDK and CDR2 SYGVNS. CDR3 length equals 16 residues. This CDR3 is CASSPGTWGSNQPQHF. CDR3 in DNA: TGTGCCAGCAGCCCCGGTACGTGGGGTAGCAATCAGCCCCAGCATTTT.

The genes are TRBV4-3 and TRBJ1-1, with 12 bases matching TRBD1. From germline, CDR1 is LGHNA and CDR2 YSLEER. The J segment lost 3 bases and the V segment lost 0 bases, leaving 8 bases of the junction unmatched. The CDR3 extends over 18 amino acids. Here the CDR3 DNA reads TGCGCCAGCAGCCAAGATCACGGGACAGGGGGCGCATACACTGAAGCTTTCTTT. Translated: CASSQDHGTGGAYTEAFF.

The chain recombines TRBV12-5 with TRBJ2-1; the match to TRBD2 covers 10 bases. The V gene's germline CDR1 is LGHNT and CDR2 FRNRAP. This CDR3 has 17 residues. The V gene end was trimmed by 5 bases and the J gene end by 4 bases; junction bases not matched to a gene: 11. CDR3 residues: CASGLTTGTSDYNEQFF. As DNA, the CDR3 is TGTGCTAGTGGTCTGACCACCGGGACTAGCGATTACAATGAGCAGTTCTTC.

V usage is TRBV2 and J usage is TRBJ1-3; D possibly corresponds to TRBD1 (5 bases). Trimming removed 6 bases at V and 1 base at J, with 16 bases between. CDR1 SNHLY and CDR2 FYNNEI come from the germline V gene. CDR3 length: 16 amino acids. DNA for the CDR3: TGTGCCAGCAGGTATTCGCAGGGAGAATCTGGAAACACCATATATTTT. This translates into CASRYSQGESGNTIYF.

This chain uses TRBV6-5 with TRBJ1-1; D remains ambiguous. CDR1 is MNHEY and CDR2 is SVGAGI in the germline V gene. The CDR3 runs to 11 residues. V lost 2 bases, J lost 7 bases, and 5 bases lay in between. The CDR3 nucleotides read TGTGCCAGCAGTTACGGGTTTGAAGCTTTCTTT. Translating it yields CASSYGFEAFF.

The genes are TRBV5-1 and TRBJ2-1; a weak D match, TRBD2 (7 bases). CDR3 length equals 16 residues. Looked up from germline, CDR1 is SGHRS and CDR2 is YFSETQ. V was trimmed by 4 bases and J by 9 bases, leaving 23 bases between them. The CDR3 here is CASSRGGELRDSEQFF. CDR3 bases: TGCGCCAGCAGCCGAGGGGGGGAACTAAGGGATAGTGAGCAGTTCTTC. The full variable domain, in which reference TRBV5-1 and TRBJ2-1 provide the parts outside the CDR3, is KAGVTQTPRYLIKTRGQQVTLSCSPISGHRSVSWYQQTPGQGLQFLFEYFSETQRNKGNFPGRFSGRQFSNSRSEMNVSTLELGDSALYLCASSRGGELRDSEQFFGPGTRLTVL.

CDR3 nucleotide sequence: TGCGCCAGCAGCCAAAGCGGGGGGAGAGGAGAGACCCAGTACTTC. It specifies CASSQSGGRGETQYF. V usage is TRBV4-1 and J usage is TRBJ2-5; the match to TRBD2 covers 9 bases. V lost 2 bases to trimming and J lost 4 bases; unmatched junction nucleotides: 5. Looked up from germline, CDR1 is MGHRA and CDR2 is YSYEKL. The CDR3 loop spans 15 amino acids.

This chain connects TRBV27 to TRBJ1-5; D is uncertain. The V gene lost 6 bases and the J gene lost 2 bases, with 11 bases spanning the gap. Germline V gene data show CDR1 as MNHEY and CDR2 as SMNVEV (reference sequence). The CDR3 length is 14 residues. The CDR3 coding sequence is TGTGCCAGCAGCTCAGGAGCTGGCAATCAGCCCCAGCATTTT. It encodes CASSSGAGNQPQHF.

In this sample, this clone turned up once. This chain joins TRBV29-1 and TRBJ2-1; 9 bases align to TRBD2. The CDR3 is made up of 14 amino acids. Germline V gene sequence: CDR1 SQVTM, CDR2 ANQGSEA. V was pared by 2 bases and J by 6 bases, with 5 bases of the junction left unmatched. This chain's CDR3 is CSVELAGSVNEQFF. In DNA, the CDR3 is TGCAGCGTTGAACTAGCGGGGTCGGTCAATGAGCAGTTCTTC.

The chain is built from TRBV5-1 and TRBJ1-1; D remains ambiguous. From germline, CDR1 is SGHRS and CDR2 YFSETQ. V was clipped by 0 bases and J by 0 bases, with 15 bases between them. The CDR3 extends over 17 amino acids. CDR3 sequence: CASSLAELQQVNTEAFF. The CDR3 DNA reads as TGCGCCAGCAGCTTGGCCGAACTCCAGCAGGTGAACACTGAAGCTTTCTTT. The full variable domain, completed using reference TRBV5-1 and TRBJ1-1, is KAGVTQTPRYLIKTRGQQVTLSCSPISGHRSVSWYQQTPGQGLQFLFEYFSETQRNKGNFPGRFSGRQFSNSRSEMNVSTLELGDSALYLCASSLAELQQVNTEAFFGQGTRLTVV.

The rearrangement links TRBV7-6 to TRBJ2-7; D perhaps matches TRBD1 (5 bases). The CDR3 is 13 amino acids. V shed 4 bases and J shed 2 bases, with 9 bases lying between them. CDR1 and CDR2 (germline): SGHVS, FNYEAQ. The CDR3 region is CASSWGATYEQYF. CDR3 nucleotides: TGTGCCAGCAGCTGGGGCGCCACCTACGAGCAGTACTTC.

In its sample, this clone was seen a few times. The J gene is TRBJ2-5, the V gene TRBV6-5; 7 bases map to TRBD1. The trim removed 5 bases at V and 5 bases at J, leaving 8 bases unmatched. This CDR3 has 14 residues. From germline, CDR1 is MNHEY and CDR2 SVGAGI. The CDR3 DNA reads TGTGCCAGCAGTAGGACAGGCGCCGGGGAGACCCAGTACTTC. This codes for CASSRTGAGETQYF.

CDR3 loop: CASSLDPGQGIYEQYF. CDR3 nucleotides: TGTGCCAGCAGCTTAGACCCGGGACAGGGCATCTACGAGCAGTACTTC. V usage is TRBV11-2 and J usage is TRBJ2-7, with 9 bases matching TRBD1. CDR3 length equals 16 residues. Germline assignment: CDR1 SGHAT and CDR2 FQNNGV. V shed 0 bases, J shed 3 bases, and the junction held 6 bases outside the gene matches.

This sequence joins TRBV2 and TRBJ1-2; 7 positions agree with TRBD1. The J segment lost 6 bases and the V segment lost 1 base, leaving 8 bases of the junction unmatched. The CDR3 sequence is 15 residues long. CDR1 and CDR2 from the germline V gene are SNHLY and FYNNEI. In DNA, the CDR3 is TGTGCCAGCAGTGAAGTAAACAGGGGTGCGAATGGCTACACCTTC. Translating gives CASSEVNRGANGYTF.

The rearrangement joins TRBV7-2 to TRBJ2-7; D is ambiguous. The germline V and J ends were trimmed by 5 bases and 9 bases, with 14 bases remaining between them. This CDR3 has 12 amino acids. CDR1 and CDR2 (germline): SGHTA, FQGNSA. This CDR3 reads CASSPDGNRQYF. The CDR3, as DNA: TGTGCCAGCAGCCCCGACGGCAATAGGCAGTACTTC.

The chain links TRBV2 to TRBJ2-5; D remains unclear. Trimming removed 7 bases at V and 0 bases at J, with 6 bases between. Germline assignment: CDR1 SNHLY and CDR2 FYNNEI. The CDR3 consists of 12 residues. In DNA, the CDR3 is TGTGCCAGCATGTCTTACCAAGAGACCCAGTACTTC. As protein: CASMSYQETQYF. Based on the CDR3 plus reference TRBV2 and TRBJ2-5, the full variable domain is EPEVTQTPSHQVTQMGQEVILRCVPISNHLYFYWYRQILGQKVEFLVSFYNNEISEKSEIFDDQFSVERPDGSNFTLKIRSTKLEDSAMYFCASMSYQETQYFGPGTRLLVL.

The chain employs TRBV2 and TRBJ2-3; 10 bases line up with TRBD1. Germline-derived CDR1 and CDR2 are SNHLY and FYNNEI. The CDR3 runs to 15 residues. The trim removed 3 bases at V and 4 bases at J, leaving 4 bases unmatched. CDR3 nucleotide sequence: TGTGCCAGCAGTGACCGGGACAGGGGTGCAGATACGCAGTATTTT. This codes for CASSDRDRGADTQYF.

Here the CDR3 DNA reads TGTGCCAGCAGTTACTCGACCGCCCCGAGCGGGGAAAAACTGTTTTTT. As protein: CASSYSTAPSGEKLFF. The chain links TRBV6-6 to TRBJ1-4; D gene unclear. The germline V and J ends were trimmed by 0 bases and 8 bases, with 16 bases remaining between them. Germline V lookup: CDR1 MNHNY, CDR2 SVGAGI (reference sequence). The CDR3 extends over 16 amino acids.

V usage is TRBV4-1 and J usage is TRBJ1-1; D unclear. V gave up 9 bases and J gave up 4 bases, with 12 bases separating them. Germline V gene lookup returns CDR1 MGHRA and CDR2 YSYEKL. The CDR3 has 12 amino acids. CDR3 in amino acids: CARSEEGTEAFF. The CDR3 bases are TGCGCCAGATCAGAGGAGGGCACTGAAGCTTTCTTT.